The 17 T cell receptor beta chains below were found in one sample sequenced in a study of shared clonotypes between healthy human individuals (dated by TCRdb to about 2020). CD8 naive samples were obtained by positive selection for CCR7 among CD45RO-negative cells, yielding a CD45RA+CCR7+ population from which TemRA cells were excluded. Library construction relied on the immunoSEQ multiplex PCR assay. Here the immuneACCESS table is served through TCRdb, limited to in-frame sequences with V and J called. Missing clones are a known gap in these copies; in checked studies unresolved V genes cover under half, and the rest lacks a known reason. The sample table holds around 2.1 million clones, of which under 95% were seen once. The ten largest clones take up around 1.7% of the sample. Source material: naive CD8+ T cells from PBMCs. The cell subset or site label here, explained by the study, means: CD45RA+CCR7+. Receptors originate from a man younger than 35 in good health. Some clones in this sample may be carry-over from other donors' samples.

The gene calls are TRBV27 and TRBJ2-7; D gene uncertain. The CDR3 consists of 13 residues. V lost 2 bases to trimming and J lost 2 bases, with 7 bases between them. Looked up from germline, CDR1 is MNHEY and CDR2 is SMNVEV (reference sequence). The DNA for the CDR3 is TGTGCCAGCAGTTTAACCCACACCTACGAGCAGTACTTC. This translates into CASSLTHTYEQYF.

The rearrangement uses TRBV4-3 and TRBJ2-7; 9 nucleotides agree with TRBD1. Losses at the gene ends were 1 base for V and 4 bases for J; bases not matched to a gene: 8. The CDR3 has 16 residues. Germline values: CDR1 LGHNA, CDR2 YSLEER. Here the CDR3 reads CASSQGTGTGLYEQYF. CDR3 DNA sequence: TGCGCCAGCAGCCAAGGGACCGGGACAGGGTTATACGAGCAGTACTTC.

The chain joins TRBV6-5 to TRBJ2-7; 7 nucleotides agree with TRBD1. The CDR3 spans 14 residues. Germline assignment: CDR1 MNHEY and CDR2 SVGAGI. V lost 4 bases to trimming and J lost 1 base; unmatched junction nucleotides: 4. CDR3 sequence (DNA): TGTGCCAGCAGTTCGACAGGGTATTCCTACGAGCAGTACTTC. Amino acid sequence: CASSSTGYSYEQYF.

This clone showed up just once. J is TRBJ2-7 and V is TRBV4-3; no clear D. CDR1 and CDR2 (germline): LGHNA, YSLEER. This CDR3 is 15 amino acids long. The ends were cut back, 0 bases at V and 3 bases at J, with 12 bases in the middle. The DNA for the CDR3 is TGCGCCAGCAGCCAAGAACTTTCGGAGATCTACGAGCAGTACTTC. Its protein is CASSQELSEIYEQYF.

CDR3 DNA sequence: TGTGCCAGTAGTTTGACAGGGGGCTCTGGGGCCAACGTCCTGACTTTC. This translates into CASSLTGGSGANVLTF. The V and J genes are TRBV19 and TRBJ2-6; 9 nucleotides match TRBD1. Trimming cost V 5 bases and J 0 bases; bases outside gene matches: 2. CDR3 length equals 16 residues. Germline lookup yields CDR1 LNHDA and CDR2 SQIVND (reference sequence).

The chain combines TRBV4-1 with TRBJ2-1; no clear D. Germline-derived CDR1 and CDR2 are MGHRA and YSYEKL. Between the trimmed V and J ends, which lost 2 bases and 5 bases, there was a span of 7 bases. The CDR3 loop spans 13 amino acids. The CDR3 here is CASSQWVHNEQFF. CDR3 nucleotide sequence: TGCGCCAGCAGCCAATGGGTTCACAATGAGCAGTTCTTC.

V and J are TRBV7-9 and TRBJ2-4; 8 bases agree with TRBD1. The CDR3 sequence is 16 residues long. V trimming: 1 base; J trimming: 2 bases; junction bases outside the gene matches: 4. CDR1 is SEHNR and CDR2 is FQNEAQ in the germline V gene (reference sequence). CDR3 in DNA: TGTGCCAGCAGCTTAGTGGCAGGGGGCACCAAAAACATTCAGTACTTC. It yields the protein CASSLVAGGTKNIQYF.

CDR3 DNA sequence: TGTGCCAGAAGGACAGGGACCTCTGGCTCTGGGGCCAACGTCCTGACTTTC. Translation gives CARRTGTSGSGANVLTF. This sequence joins TRBV2 and TRBJ2-6; 8 positions agree with TRBD1. The CDR3 has 17 residues. Germline CDR1 and CDR2: SNHLY and FYNNEI. V shed 9 bases, J shed 0 bases, and the junction held 10 bases outside the gene matches.

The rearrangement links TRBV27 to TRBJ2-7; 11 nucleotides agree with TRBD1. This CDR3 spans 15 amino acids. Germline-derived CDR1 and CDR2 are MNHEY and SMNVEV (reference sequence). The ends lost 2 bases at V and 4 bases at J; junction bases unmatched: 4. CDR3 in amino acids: CASSLRTGGRYEQYF. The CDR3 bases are TGTGCCAGCAGTTTAAGGACAGGGGGCAGGTACGAGCAGTACTTC.

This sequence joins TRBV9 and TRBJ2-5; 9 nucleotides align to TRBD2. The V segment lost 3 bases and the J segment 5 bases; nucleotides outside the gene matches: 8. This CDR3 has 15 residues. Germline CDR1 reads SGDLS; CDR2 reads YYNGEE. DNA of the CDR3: TGTGCCAGCAGCGCTAGCGGGACAGACGTGGAGACCCAGTACTTC. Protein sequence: CASSASGTDVETQYF.

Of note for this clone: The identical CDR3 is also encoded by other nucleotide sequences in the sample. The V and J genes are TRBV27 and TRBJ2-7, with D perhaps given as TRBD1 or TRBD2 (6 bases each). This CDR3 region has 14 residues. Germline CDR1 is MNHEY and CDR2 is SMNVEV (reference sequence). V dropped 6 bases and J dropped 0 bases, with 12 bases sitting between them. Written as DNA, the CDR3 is TGTGCCAGCAGCCCGAGGGGGGTCTCCTACGAGCAGTACTTC. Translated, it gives CASSPRGVSYEQYF.

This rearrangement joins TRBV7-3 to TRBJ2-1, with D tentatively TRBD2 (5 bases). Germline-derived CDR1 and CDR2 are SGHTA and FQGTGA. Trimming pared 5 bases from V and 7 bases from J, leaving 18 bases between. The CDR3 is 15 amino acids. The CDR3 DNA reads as TGTGCCAGCAGCCCGCTAGCCTCCAACGGGAATGAGCAGTTCTTC. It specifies CASSPLASNGNEQFF.

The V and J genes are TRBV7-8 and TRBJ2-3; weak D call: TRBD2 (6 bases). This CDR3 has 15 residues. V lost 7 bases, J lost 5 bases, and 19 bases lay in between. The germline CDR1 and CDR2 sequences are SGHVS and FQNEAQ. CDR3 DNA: TGTGCCAGCACCTCTCGGGGGAGGTCTGGAGATACGCAGTATTTT. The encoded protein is CASTSRGRSGDTQYF.

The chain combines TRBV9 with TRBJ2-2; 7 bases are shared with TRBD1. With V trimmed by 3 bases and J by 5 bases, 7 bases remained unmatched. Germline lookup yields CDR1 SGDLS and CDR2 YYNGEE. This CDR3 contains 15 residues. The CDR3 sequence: CASSARQGSTGELFF. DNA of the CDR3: TGTGCCAGCAGCGCCCGACAGGGTTCGACCGGGGAGCTGTTTTTT.

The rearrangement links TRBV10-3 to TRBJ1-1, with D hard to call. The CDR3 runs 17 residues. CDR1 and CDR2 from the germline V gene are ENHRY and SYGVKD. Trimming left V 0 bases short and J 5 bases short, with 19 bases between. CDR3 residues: CAISESTPAPPGTEAFF. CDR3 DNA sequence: TGTGCCATCAGTGAGTCGACGCCAGCACCTCCGGGGACTGAAGCTTTCTTT.

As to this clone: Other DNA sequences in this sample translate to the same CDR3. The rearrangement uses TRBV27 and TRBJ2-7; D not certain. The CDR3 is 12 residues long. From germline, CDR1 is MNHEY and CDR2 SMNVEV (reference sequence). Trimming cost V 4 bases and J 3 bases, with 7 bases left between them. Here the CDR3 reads CASSSGIYEQYF. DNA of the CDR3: TGTGCCAGCAGTTCAGGAATCTACGAGCAGTACTTC.

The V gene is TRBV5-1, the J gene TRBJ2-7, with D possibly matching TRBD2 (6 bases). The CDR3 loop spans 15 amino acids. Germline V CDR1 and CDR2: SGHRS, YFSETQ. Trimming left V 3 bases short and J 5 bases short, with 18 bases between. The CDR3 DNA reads TGCGCCAGCAGCTGGGGGGAAAGGCTAGTAAACGAGCAGTACTTC. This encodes CASSWGERLVNEQYF.